A selection of T cell receptor beta chains follows, all from one sample in a study of T cells in Graves' hyperthyroidism and ophthalmopathy. TCRdb itself ran the multiplex PCR reads through MiXCR, one entry per CDR3 protein. The repertoire has over 400,000 distinct CDR3 sequences, less than 25% of them found once; the top ten carry about half. Sequences were obtained from blood. The receptors originated from a woman in her 70s with Graves' ophthalmopathy. Each CDR3 is given with its conserved first and last residue. D genes are given only for firm matches. A clone size is listed for some rows: how often the clone was seen (once, few, many), or a class if it is expanded.

V: TRBV28; length: 13; D: -; J: TRBJ2-3; size: many; DNA: TGTGCCAGCAGTTCCTCGGTGGCCGATACGCAGTATTTT; CDR3: CASSSSVADTQYF
V: TRBV6-1; length: 14; D: TRBD1; J: TRBJ1-2; size: -; DNA: TGTGCCAGCAGCGAGACCTCACCTCGGGACAGGGTGAACTTC; CDR3: CASSETSPRDRVNF
V: TRBV7-9; length: 14; D: TRBD1; J: TRBJ2-7; size: many; DNA: TGTGCCAGCAGGCCCGGGACAGGGTCCTACGAGCAGTACTTC; CDR3: CASRPGTGSYEQYF
V: TRBV5-4; length: 17; D: -; J: TRBJ2-3; size: few; DNA: TGTGCCAGCAGCTTGGTGGGCGTTATGGGATCCACAGATACGCAGTATTTT; CDR3: CASSLVGVMGSTDTQYF
V: TRBV28; length: 16; D: -; J: TRBJ2-7; size: many; DNA: TGTGCCAGCAGTTCAGCCGGGGAACCCTTTGTGAACGAGCAGTACTTC; CDR3: CASSSAGEPFVNEQYF
V: TRBV5-1; length: 13; D: -; J: TRBJ1-1; size: few; DNA: TGCGCCAGCACCCAGCAAGGGGGGACTGAAGCTTTCTTT; CDR3: CASTQQGGTEAFF
V: TRBV6-1; length: 13; D: TRBD1; J: TRBJ2-1; size: -; DNA: TGTGCCAGCAAGGACAGGGATTACAATGAGCAGTTCTTC; CDR3: CASKDRDYNEQFF
V: TRBV4-3; length: 15; D: -; J: TRBJ2-1; size: -; DNA: TGCGCCAGCAGCCAAGATCTATCGGGGCACAATGAGCAGTTCTTC; CDR3: CASSQDLSGHNEQFF
V: TRBV9; length: 17; D: TRBD2; J: TRBJ2-1; size: -; DNA: TGTGCCAGCAGCGCCTTGATGGGAGGGTCCTCCTACAATGAGCAGTTCTTC; CDR3: CASSALMGGSSYNEQFF
V: TRBV5-4; length: 15; D: TRBD2; J: TRBJ2-7; size: -; DNA: TGTGCCAGCAGCTTGAAGGTTGCGGGAGGCTACGAGCAGTACTTC; CDR3: CASSLKVAGGYEQYF
V: TRBV10-3; length: 13; D: TRBD2; J: TRBJ2-7; size: many; DNA: TGTGCCATCATGACTAGCGGTGACTACGAGCAGTACTTC; CDR3: CAIMTSGDYEQYF
V: TRBV12-3/TRBV12-4; length: 14; D: -; J: TRBJ1-5; size: -; DNA: TGTGCCAGCACCATGGGGGGGATCGCTCAGCCCCAGCATTTT; CDR3: CASTMGGIAQPQHF
V: TRBV5-1; length: 16; D: -; J: TRBJ1-1; size: -; DNA: TGCGCCAGCAGCCCCCGCGGTGGGGGGATGAACACTGAAGCTTTCTTT; CDR3: CASSPRGGGMNTEAFF
V: TRBV7-2; length: 17; D: TRBD2; J: TRBJ2-1; size: many; DNA: TGTGCCAGCAGCCGACTAGCGGTAAACGCCTTAAACAATGAGCAGTTCTTC; CDR3: CASSRLAVNALNNEQFF
V: TRBV29-1; length: 12; D: -; J: TRBJ1-1; size: -; DNA: TGCAGCGTAAGGGACGGGAACACTGAAGCTTTCTTT; CDR3: CSVRDGNTEAFF
V: TRBV28; length: 16; D: -; J: TRBJ2-7; size: many; DNA: TGTGCCAGCAGTTTAAACCCAGGGACGGTCTCCTACGAGCAGTACTTC; CDR3: CASSLNPGTVSYEQYF
V: TRBV9; length: 15; D: -; J: TRBJ1-6; size: few; DNA: TGTGCCAGCAGCCCCGAGGGGACCTATAATTCACCCCTCCACTTT; CDR3: CASSPEGTYNSPLHF
V: TRBV20-1; length: 12; D: -; J: TRBJ1-5; size: -; DNA: TGCAGTGCTTCGACGCTGGGTCAGCCCCAGCATTTT; CDR3: CSASTLGQPQHF
V: TRBV28; length: 15; D: -; J: TRBJ1-2; size: -; DNA: TGTGCCAGCAGTTTGGAGCCGGGGGCTATGAAGGGCTACACCTTC; CDR3: CASSLEPGAMKGYTF
V: TRBV5-5; length: 15; D: TRBD1; J: TRBJ1-5; size: many; DNA: TGTGCCAGCAGCCCGGACAGGGGGCAGGGGCAGCCCCAGCATTTT; CDR3: CASSPDRGQGQPQHF
V: TRBV20-1; length: 15; D: TRBD1; J: TRBJ1-6; size: -; DNA: TGCAGTGCTAGAGCCTTGACAGGGTATGGTTCGCCCCTCCACTTT; CDR3: CSARALTGYGSPLHF
V: TRBV3-1; length: 12; D: -; J: TRBJ1-4; size: -; DNA: TGTGCCAGCAGGGCCGCTGATGGAAAACTGTTTTTT; CDR3: CASRAADGKLFF
V: TRBV7-9; length: 13; D: TRBD1; J: TRBJ1-2; size: -; DNA: TGTGCCAGCAGCACGACAGGGTACTATGGCAACACCTTC; CDR3: CASSTTGYYGNTF
V: TRBV7-2; length: 13; D: -; J: TRBJ2-7; size: many; DNA: TGTGCCAGCAGATCCCCCAGCTCCTACGAGCAGTACTTC; CDR3: CASRSPSSYEQYF
V: TRBV3-1; length: 14; D: -; J: TRBJ2-7; size: few; DNA: TGTGCCAGCAGCCAAGCAGGGGCCTCCTACGAGCAGTACTTC; CDR3: CASSQAGASYEQYF
V: TRBV29-1; length: 13; D: -; J: TRBJ1-1; size: many; DNA: TGCAGCGTGGGGGGGGACGGGTTGACTGAAGCTTTCTTT; CDR3: CSVGGDGLTEAFF
V: TRBV19; length: 13; D: TRBD2; J: TRBJ2-1; size: once; DNA: TGTGCCAGTAGTATATCAGCGGGAGGACCGCAGTTCTTC; CDR3: CASSISAGGPQFF
V: TRBV18; length: 13; D: -; J: TRBJ1-5; size: -; DNA: TGTGCCAGCCCACAGGACGGAAATCAGCCCCAGCATTTT; CDR3: CASPQDGNQPQHF
V: TRBV28; length: 15; D: -; J: TRBJ2-3; size: -; DNA: TGTGCCAGCAAATTCACGAAACATACCACAGATACGCAGTATTTT; CDR3: CASKFTKHTTDTQYF
V: TRBV5-1; length: 15; D: TRBD2; J: TRBJ2-7; size: -; DNA: TGCGCCAGCAGCTACGGACTAGCGAGACCCTACGAGCAGTACTTC; CDR3: CASSYGLARPYEQYF
V: TRBV10-3; length: 15; D: -; J: TRBJ2-3; size: -; DNA: TGTGCCATCAGGGGGGCAGGAGCTAACACAGATACGCAGTATTTT; CDR3: CAIRGAGANTDTQYF
V: TRBV7-9; length: 14; D: -; J: TRBJ1-2; size: few; DNA: TGTGCCAGCAGCTTAAAGCAGGGGCTCTATGGCTACACCTTC; CDR3: CASSLKQGLYGYTF
V: TRBV7-9; length: 16; D: -; J: TRBJ2-1; size: -; DNA: TGTGCCTCCCCGGCTAGTCCGACCTTTTCCTACAATGAGCAGTTCTTC; CDR3: CASPASPTFSYNEQFF
V: TRBV20-1; length: 14; D: TRBD1; J: TRBJ2-1; size: few; DNA: TGCAGTGCAATGACAGGGGGCCATACGAATGAGCAGTTCTTC; CDR3: CSAMTGGHTNEQFF
V: TRBV2; length: 16; D: TRBD1; J: TRBJ1-1; size: many; DNA: TGTGCCAGCAGTGACGGGACAGCCAGAATGAACACTGAAGCTTTCTTT; CDR3: CASSDGTARMNTEAFF
V: TRBV12-3/TRBV12-4; length: 18; D: -; J: TRBJ1-5; size: many; DNA: TGTGCCAGCACTGCGGACTTCTTCCGTCGGGATAGCAATCAGCCCCAGCATTTT; CDR3: CASTADFFRRDSNQPQHF
V: TRBV7-9; length: 14; D: TRBD2; J: TRBJ2-5; size: many; DNA: TGTGCCATTCTAACGGGAGGGCCGGCGGAGACCCAGTACTTC; CDR3: CAILTGGPAETQYF
V: TRBV9; length: 14; D: -; J: TRBJ1-1; size: few; DNA: TGTGCCAGCAGCGTTGATAACAGGAACACTGAAGCTTTCTTT; CDR3: CASSVDNRNTEAFF
V: TRBV18; length: 16; D: -; J: TRBJ2-1; size: once; DNA: TGTGCCAGCTCACAGGATGGCGGGGTTTCCTACAATGAGCAGTTCTTC; CDR3: CASSQDGGVSYNEQFF
V: TRBV20-1; length: 15; D: TRBD1; J: TRBJ1-4; size: few; DNA: TGCAGTGCGGGACAGGGAGGGGATCTTAATGAAAAACTGTTTTTT; CDR3: CSAGQGGDLNEKLFF
V: TRBV7-6; length: 15; D: -; J: TRBJ1-5; size: few; DNA: TGTGCCAGCAGCTTAGAGGCTGGGGCGGATCAGCCCCAGCATTTT; CDR3: CASSLEAGADQPQHF
V: TRBV7-8; length: 14; D: -; J: TRBJ1-2; size: few; DNA: TGTGCCAGCAGCCTCGCAGGGAGGCAATGGGGCTACACCTTC; CDR3: CASSLAGRQWGYTF
V: TRBV7-9; length: 14; D: -; J: TRBJ1-1; size: -; DNA: TGTGCCAGCAGCCACCTCGGTTCGGAAAGCGAAGCTTTCTTT; CDR3: CASSHLGSESEAFF
V: TRBV7-2; length: 15; D: TRBD1; J: TRBJ1-2; size: many; DNA: TGTGCCAGCAGCCGGTCCCGGGACAGGAACTATGGCTACACCTTC; CDR3: CASSRSRDRNYGYTF
V: TRBV5-1; length: 14; D: TRBD2; J: TRBJ2-3; size: few; DNA: TGCGCCAGTAGGACTAGCGGGAGAACAGATACGCAGTATTTT; CDR3: CASRTSGRTDTQYF
V: TRBV6-2/TRBV6-3; length: 18; D: -; J: TRBJ2-3; size: -; DNA: TGTGCCAGCAGTGTCCATCGACAGGTCATGACTAGTTTCGATACGCAGTATTTT; CDR3: CASSVHRQVMTSFDTQYF
V: TRBV20-1; length: 15; D: -; J: TRBJ2-1; size: -; DNA: TGCAGTGCTAGAGCTTCGAGCGGCCAAAGGGATGAGCAGTTCTTC; CDR3: CSARASSGQRDEQFF